This T cell receptor beta chain was found in a study of blood T cell repertoires in COVID-19. The overall study: There were acute and convalescent COVID-19 samples, and they came from the United States, Italy and Spain. T cells, B-cell-depleted T cells, or PBMCs provided the cDNA or gDNA that served as material.

The authors' processing: Researchers report that nucleated cell counts were estimated from reference gene primer amplification. Assay: immunoSEQ multiplex PCR; the TCRdb copy retains only in-frame clones and omits some. The V and J calls and clone size are taken from that table; D and trimming were inferred from the DNA. The sample shows roughly 190,000 clones, about 88% of them seen only once. In germline, CDR1 is MDHEN, CDR2 SYDVKM. Trimming removed 6 bases from V and 0 bases from J; junction bases left unmatched: 17. The CDR3 length is 19 residues. The sequenced sample consisted of peripheral blood. The V and J genes are TRBV28 and TRBJ1-1; 9 bases fit TRBD1. This clonotype was sampled from a woman aged 40 to 50 who had recovered from COVID-19. Here the CDR3 DNA reads TGTGCCAGCAGACTTACCGGGACAGGGAGGAAATTTATGAACACTGAAGCTTTCTTT. It encodes CASRLTGTGRKFMNTEAFF.